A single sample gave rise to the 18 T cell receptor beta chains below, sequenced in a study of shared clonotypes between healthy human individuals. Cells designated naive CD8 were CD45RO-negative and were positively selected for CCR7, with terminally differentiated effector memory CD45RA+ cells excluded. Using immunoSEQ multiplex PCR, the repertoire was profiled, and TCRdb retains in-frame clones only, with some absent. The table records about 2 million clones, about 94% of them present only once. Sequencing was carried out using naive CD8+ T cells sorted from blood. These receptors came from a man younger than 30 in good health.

The CDR3 sequence: CASSQGGTEQYF. The CDR3 DNA follows: TGCGCCAGCAGCCAAGGCGGAACCGAGCAGTACTTC. The gene calls are TRBV4-3 and TRBJ2-7; no firm D call. Looked up from germline, CDR1 is LGHNA and CDR2 is YSLEER. There are 12 residues in the CDR3. Trimming stripped 1 base from V and 6 bases from J, with 7 bases between.

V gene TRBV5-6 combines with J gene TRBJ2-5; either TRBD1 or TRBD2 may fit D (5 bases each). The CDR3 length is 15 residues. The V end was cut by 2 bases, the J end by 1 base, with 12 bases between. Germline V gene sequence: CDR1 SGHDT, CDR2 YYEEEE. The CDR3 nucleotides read TGTGCCAGCAGCTTTGAGGTGGGGGTCCAAGAGACCCAGTACTTC. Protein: CASSFEVGVQETQYF.

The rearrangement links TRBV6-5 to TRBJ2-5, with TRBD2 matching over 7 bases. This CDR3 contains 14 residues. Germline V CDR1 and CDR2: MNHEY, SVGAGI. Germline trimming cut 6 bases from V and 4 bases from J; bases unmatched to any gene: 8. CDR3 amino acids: CASSRVGGGETQYF. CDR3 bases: TGTGCCAGCAGCAGAGTTGGCGGGGGAGAGACCCAGTACTTC.

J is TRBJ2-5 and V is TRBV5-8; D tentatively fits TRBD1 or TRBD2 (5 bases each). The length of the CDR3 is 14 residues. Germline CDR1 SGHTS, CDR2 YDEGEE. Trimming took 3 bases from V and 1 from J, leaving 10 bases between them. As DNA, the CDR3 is TGTGCCAGCAGCTCTGGGACCGGCCAAGAGACCCAGTACTTC. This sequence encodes CASSSGTGQETQYF.

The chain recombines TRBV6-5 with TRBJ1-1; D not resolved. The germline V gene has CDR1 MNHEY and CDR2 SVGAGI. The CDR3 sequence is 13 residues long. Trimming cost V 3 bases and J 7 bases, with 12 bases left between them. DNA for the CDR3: TGTGCCAGCAGTTATAGTGGGCCCGGTGAAGCTTTCTTT. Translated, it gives CASSYSGPGEAFF.

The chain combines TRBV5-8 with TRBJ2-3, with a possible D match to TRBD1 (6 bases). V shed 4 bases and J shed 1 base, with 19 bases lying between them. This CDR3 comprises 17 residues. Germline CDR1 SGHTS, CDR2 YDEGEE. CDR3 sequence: CASSPQWGRLGTDTQYF. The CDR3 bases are TGTGCCAGCAGCCCTCAGTGGGGGCGGTTGGGCACAGATACGCAGTATTTT.

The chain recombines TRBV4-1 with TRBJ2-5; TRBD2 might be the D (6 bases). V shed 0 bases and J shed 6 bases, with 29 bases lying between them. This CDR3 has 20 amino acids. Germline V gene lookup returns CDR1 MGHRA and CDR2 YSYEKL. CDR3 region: CASSQDLIGERASEVKTQYF. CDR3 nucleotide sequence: TGCGCCAGCAGCCAAGATCTGATTGGCGAGAGGGCTAGCGAGGTGAAGACCCAGTACTTC.

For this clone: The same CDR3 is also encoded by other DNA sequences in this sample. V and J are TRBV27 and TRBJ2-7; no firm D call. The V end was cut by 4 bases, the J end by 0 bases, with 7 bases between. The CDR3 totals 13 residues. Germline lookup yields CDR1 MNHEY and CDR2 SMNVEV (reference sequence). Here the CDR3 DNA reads TGTGCCAGCAGTTGGCGAAGCTCCTACGAGCAGTACTTC. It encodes CASSWRSSYEQYF.

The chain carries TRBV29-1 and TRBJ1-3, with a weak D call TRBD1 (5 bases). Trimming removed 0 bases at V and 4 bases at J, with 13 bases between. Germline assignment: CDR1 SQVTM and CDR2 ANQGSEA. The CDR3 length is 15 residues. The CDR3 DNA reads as TGCAGCGTTGAAGATCCGGGGGTGGAAGGAAACACCATATATTTT. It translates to CSVEDPGVEGNTIYF.

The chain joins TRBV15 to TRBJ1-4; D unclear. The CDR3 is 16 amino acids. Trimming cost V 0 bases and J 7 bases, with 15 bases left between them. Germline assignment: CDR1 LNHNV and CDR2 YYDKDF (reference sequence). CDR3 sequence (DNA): TGTGCCACCAGCAGAGATGGGGAGGGCAACGGTGAAAAACTGTTTTTT. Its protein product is CATSRDGEGNGEKLFF.

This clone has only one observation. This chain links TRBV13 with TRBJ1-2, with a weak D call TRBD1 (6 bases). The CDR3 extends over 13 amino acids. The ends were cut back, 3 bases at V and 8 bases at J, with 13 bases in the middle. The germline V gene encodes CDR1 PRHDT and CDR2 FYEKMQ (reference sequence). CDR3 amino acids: CASSLGRGQGYTF. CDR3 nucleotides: TGTGCCAGCAGCTTGGGACGCGGACAGGGCTACACCTTC.

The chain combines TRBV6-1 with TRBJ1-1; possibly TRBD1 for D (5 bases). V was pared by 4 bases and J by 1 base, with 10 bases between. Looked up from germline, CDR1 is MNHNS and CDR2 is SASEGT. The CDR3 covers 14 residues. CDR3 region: CASSGSGGNTEAFF. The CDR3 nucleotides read TGTGCCAGCAGTGGGTCGGGGGGGAACACTGAAGCTTTCTTT.

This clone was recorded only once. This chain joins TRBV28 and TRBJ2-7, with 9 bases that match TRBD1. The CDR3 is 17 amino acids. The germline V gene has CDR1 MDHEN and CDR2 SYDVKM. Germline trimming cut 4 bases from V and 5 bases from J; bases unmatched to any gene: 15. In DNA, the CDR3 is TGTGCCAGCAGTTCTCGGGGCGTAACAGGGGGCTATCACGAGCAGTACTTC. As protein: CASSSRGVTGGYHEQYF.

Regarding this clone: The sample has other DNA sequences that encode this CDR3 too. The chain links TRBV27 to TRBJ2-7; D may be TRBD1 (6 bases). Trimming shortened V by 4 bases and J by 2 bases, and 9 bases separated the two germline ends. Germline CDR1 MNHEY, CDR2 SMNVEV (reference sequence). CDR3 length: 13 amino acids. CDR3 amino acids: CASSSRQAYEQYF. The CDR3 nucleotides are TGTGCCAGCAGTTCCCGACAGGCCTACGAGCAGTACTTC.

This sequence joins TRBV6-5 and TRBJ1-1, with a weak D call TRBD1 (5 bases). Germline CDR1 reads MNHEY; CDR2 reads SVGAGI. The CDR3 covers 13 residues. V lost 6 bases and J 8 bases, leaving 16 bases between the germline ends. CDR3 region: CASSPEWGLEAFF. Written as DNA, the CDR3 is TGTGCCAGCAGCCCCGAATGGGGCCTGGAAGCTTTCTTT.

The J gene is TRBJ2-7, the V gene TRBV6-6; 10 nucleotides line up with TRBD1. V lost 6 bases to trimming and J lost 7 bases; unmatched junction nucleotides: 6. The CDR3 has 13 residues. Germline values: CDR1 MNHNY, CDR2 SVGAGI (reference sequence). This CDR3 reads CASSRDRGEEQYF. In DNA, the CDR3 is TGTGCCAGCAGCCGGGACAGGGGAGAAGAGCAGTACTTC.

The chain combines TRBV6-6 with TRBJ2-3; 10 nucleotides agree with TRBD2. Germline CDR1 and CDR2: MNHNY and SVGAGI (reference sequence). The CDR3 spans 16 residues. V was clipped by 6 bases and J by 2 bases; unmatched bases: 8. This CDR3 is CASSQRLAGHTDTQYF. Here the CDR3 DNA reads TGTGCCAGCAGCCAGCGACTAGCGGGTCACACAGATACGCAGTATTTT.

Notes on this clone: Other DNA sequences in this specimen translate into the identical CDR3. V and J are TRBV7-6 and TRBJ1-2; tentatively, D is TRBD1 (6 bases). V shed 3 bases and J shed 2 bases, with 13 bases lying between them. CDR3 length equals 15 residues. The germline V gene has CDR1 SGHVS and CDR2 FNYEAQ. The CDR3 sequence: CASSFDRTANYGYTF. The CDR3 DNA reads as TGTGCCAGCAGCTTCGACAGGACAGCCAACTATGGCTACACCTTC.